Below, 10 T cell receptor beta chains from the same sample are listed, as sequenced in a study of blood T cell repertoires in COVID-19. Libraries were prepared by immunoSEQ multiplex PCR; TCRdb keeps only in-frame clonotypes and omits some of them. Of 75,000 to 100,000 clones listed, 70% to 90% were seen once; the top ten hold 7% to 9%. Material: peripheral blood. The receptors were gathered from a human donor with acute or convalescent COVID-19. The donor label of this sample is uncertain.

This clone was seen just once. J is TRBJ1-1 and V is TRBV10-3, with 9 positions matching TRBD1. CDR1 ENHRY and CDR2 SYGVKD come from the germline V gene. The CDR3 sequence is 14 residues long. The trim removed 6 bases at V and 1 base at J, leaving 3 bases unmatched. CDR3 protein: CAIRPGQGNTEAFF. CDR3 coding DNA: TGTGCCATCAGACCGGGACAGGGGAACACTGAAGCTTTCTTT.

This sequence joins TRBV18 and TRBJ1-5; D is possibly TRBD1 (5 bases). Trimming shortened V by 6 bases and J by 0 bases, and 15 bases separated the two germline ends. Germline loops: CDR1 KGHSH, CDR2 LQKENI. The CDR3 length is 16 residues. The CDR3 protein is CASSPAGRNSNQPQHF. The CDR3 DNA reads as TGTGCCAGCTCCCCGGCGGGACGAAATAGCAATCAGCCCCAGCATTTT. The variable domain in full, completed from reference TRBV18 and TRBJ1-5, reads NAGVMQNPRHLVRRRGQEARLRCSPMKGHSHVYWYRQLPEEGLKFMVYLQKENIIDESGMPKERFSAEFPKEGPSILRIQQVVRGDSAAYFCASSPAGRNSNQPQHFGDGTRLSIL.

The chain employs TRBV28 and TRBJ1-3; D unresolved. V lost 1 base, J lost 3 bases, and 13 bases lay in between. Germline values: CDR1 MDHEN, CDR2 SYDVKM. The CDR3 consists of 16 residues. The CDR3 DNA follows: TGTGCCAGCAGTTTATTAGAGGAGGAACGTGGAAACACCATATATTTT. Translation: CASSLLEEERGNTIYF. The entire variable domain, with the rest obtained from reference TRBV28 and TRBJ1-3, is as follows: DVKVTQSSRYLVKRTGEKVFLECVQDMDHENMFWYRQDPGLGLRLIYFSYDVKMKEKGDIPEGYSVSREKKERFSLILESASTNQTSMYLCASSLLEEERGNTIYFGEGSWLTVV.

The CDR3 region has the DNA TGTGCCAGCAGTTATGGGACAGGGGCTGGGGCCAACGTCCTGACTTTC. The encoded protein is CASSYGTGAGANVLTF. This chain uses TRBV6-5 with TRBJ2-6; 10 bases agree with TRBD1. Germline CDR1 reads MNHEY; CDR2 reads SVGAGI. V lost 3 bases, J lost 2 bases, and 1 base stayed unmatched. This CDR3 region has 16 residues.

The chain couples TRBV19 to TRBJ2-3; the match to TRBD2 covers 9 bases. CDR3 length: 14 amino acids. With 7 bases clipped from V and 4 bases from J, the junction kept 6 bases outside the gene matches. Germline-derived CDR1 and CDR2 are LNHDA and SQIVND (reference sequence). The CDR3 sequence is CASKAGGAPDTQYF. CDR3 DNA: TGTGCCAGTAAGGCGGGAGGGGCCCCAGATACGCAGTATTTT. Full variable domain (remainder filled in from reference TRBV19 and TRBJ2-3): DGGITQSPKYLFRKEGQNVTLSCEQNLNHDAMYWYRQDPGQGLRLIYYSQIVNDFQKGDIAEGYSVSREKKESFPLTVTSAQKNPTAFYLCASKAGGAPDTQYFGPGTRLTVL.

The genes are TRBV27 and TRBJ1-6, with D possibly matching TRBD1 (6 bases). CDR3 size: 17 residues. Trimming took 4 bases from V and 7 from J, leaving 20 bases between them. CDR1 MNHEY and CDR2 SMNVEV come from the germline V gene (reference sequence). The chain's CDR3 is CASSWGGRGWSNSPLHF. Written as DNA, the CDR3 is TGTGCCAGCAGTTGGGGGGGCAGGGGATGGTCGAATTCACCCCTCCACTTT.

This clone has a single count. The J gene is TRBJ2-2, the V gene TRBV7-6, with a weak D call TRBD2 (5 bases). Deletions cut 3 bases from V and 6 bases from J, with 14 bases between. Germline V gene sequence: CDR1 SGHVS, CDR2 FNYEAQ. The CDR3 contains 15 residues. This CDR3 reads CASSFRNSGSGELFF. The CDR3 DNA sequence: TGTGCCAGCAGCTTTAGAAACTCGGGGTCCGGGGAGCTGTTTTTT.

This chain links TRBV7-9 with TRBJ2-3; 13 bases are shared with TRBD2. Trimming removed 3 bases from V and 3 bases from J; junction bases left unmatched: 3. The CDR3 sequence is 16 residues long. Germline V gene data show CDR1 as SEHNR and CDR2 as FQNEAQ (reference sequence). This CDR3 reads CASSFAGLAGTDTQYF. In DNA form, the CDR3 reads TGTGCCAGCAGCTTCGCGGGACTAGCGGGGACAGATACGCAGTATTTT.

The chain is built from TRBV9 and TRBJ2-7, with TRBD1 matching 8 bases. The V and J ends lost 0 bases and 6 bases, in that order; junction bases with no gene match: 11. Germline values: CDR1 SGDLS, CDR2 YYNGEE. This CDR3 comprises 16 residues. The CDR3 reads CASSVEAGQGAAEQYF. The CDR3, as DNA: TGTGCCAGCAGCGTAGAGGCAGGACAGGGAGCCGCCGAGCAGTACTTC.

The chain couples TRBV11-3 to TRBJ2-1, with TRBD2 identical over 8 bases. V dropped 5 bases and J dropped 3; count of bases not matched to a gene: 6. This CDR3 region has 15 residues. Germline assignment: CDR1 SGHNT and CDR2 YENEEA. The CDR3, as DNA: TGTGCCAGCAGCACGGGGGGGACCGGCTACAATGAGCAGTTCTTC. It encodes CASSTGGTGYNEQFF.